The entry below gives a single T cell receptor (beta chain) sequence along with its context. This entry is derived from a study of blood T cell repertoires in COVID-19. As for the study in general: Acute and convalescent COVID-19 specimens originated in the United States, Italy and Spain. The cDNA or gDNA used as material had been derived from T cells, B-cell-depleted T cells, or PBMCs.

Per the study methods: Reference gene primers were amplified, and this amplification served to estimate nucleated cell counts. TCRdb's copy holds only in-frame clones and misses some; the assay was immunoSEQ multiplex PCR. V and J calls plus clone size are reproduced from that table; the DNA served to infer D and trimming. The repertoire includes 200,000 or so clones, approximately 80% of them detected once, and over 9.5% sits in the top ten. The receptor was isolated from an elderly woman with acute or convalescent COVID-19. Sequenced input: peripheral blood.

CDR3 protein: CASGPRGGSEAFF. The CDR3 region has the DNA TGTGCTAGTGGCCCGAGGGGGGGCTCTGAAGCTTTCTTT. The chain is built from TRBV12-5 and TRBJ1-1; a possible D gene is TRBD1 (6 bases). V gave up 6 bases and J gave up 6 bases, with 14 bases separating them. The CDR3 runs 13 residues. Germline-derived CDR1 and CDR2 are LGHNT and FRNRAP.